One TCR beta chain is described in this entry. TCRdb re-called the RT-PCR reads through MiXCR, storing one row per CDR3 protein. The sample lists tens of thousands of distinct CDR3 sequences; 5% were seen once. This entry is derived from a study of patients and donors after allogeneic stem cell transplantation. This receptor was obtained from a human donor who was either an allogeneic HSCT recipient or a stem cell or donor lymphocyte infusion donor (not recorded which). It is not recorded whose cells these are; they may come from a transplant donor. Sequencing used blood, either unsorted or a sorted T cell fraction (not recorded which).

In DNA, the CDR3 is TGCGCCAGCAGTGAGGGGGGGACTAGCGGGCTCTACGAGCAGTACTTC. It encodes CASSEGGTSGLYEQYF. The genes are TRBV10-1 and TRBJ2-7; 12 nucleotides match TRBD2. In germline, CDR1 is WNHNN, CDR2 SYGVQD (reference sequence). Trimming took 2 bases from V and 3 from J; bases not matched to a gene: 5. CDR3 length: 16 amino acids.